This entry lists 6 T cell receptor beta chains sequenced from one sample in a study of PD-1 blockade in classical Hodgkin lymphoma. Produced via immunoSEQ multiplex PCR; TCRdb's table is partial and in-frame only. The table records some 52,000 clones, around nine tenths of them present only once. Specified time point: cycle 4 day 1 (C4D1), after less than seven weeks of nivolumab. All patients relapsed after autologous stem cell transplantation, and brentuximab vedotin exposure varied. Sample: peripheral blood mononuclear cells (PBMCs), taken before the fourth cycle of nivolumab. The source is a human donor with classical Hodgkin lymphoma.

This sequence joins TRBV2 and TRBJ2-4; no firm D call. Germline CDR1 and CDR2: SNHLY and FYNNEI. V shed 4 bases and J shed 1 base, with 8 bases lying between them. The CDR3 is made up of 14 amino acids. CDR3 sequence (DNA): TGTGCCAGCAGTGTAGATCTTGCCAAAAACATTCAGTACTTC. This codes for CASSVDLAKNIQYF.

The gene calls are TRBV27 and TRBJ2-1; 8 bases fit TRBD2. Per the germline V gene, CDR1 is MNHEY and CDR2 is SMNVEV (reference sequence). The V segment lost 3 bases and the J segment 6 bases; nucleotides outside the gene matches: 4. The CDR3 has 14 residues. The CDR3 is CASSFWTSSNEQFF. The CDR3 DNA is TGTGCCAGCAGTTTTTGGACTAGCTCCAATGAGCAGTTCTTC.

The CDR3 DNA sequence: TGTGCCAGCAGCGCGGCAGGACGTTTGGGGAATGAGCAGTTCTTC. This translates into CASSAAGRLGNEQFF. The genes are TRBV5-4 and TRBJ2-1; D remains ambiguous. This CDR3 is 15 amino acids long. The V gene lost 4 bases and the J gene lost 7 bases, with 18 bases spanning the gap. Germline V lookup: CDR1 SGHNT, CDR2 YYREEE (reference sequence).

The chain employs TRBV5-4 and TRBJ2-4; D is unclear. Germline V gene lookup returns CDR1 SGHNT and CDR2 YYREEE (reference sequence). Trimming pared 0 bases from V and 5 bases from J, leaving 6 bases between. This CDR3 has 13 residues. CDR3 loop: CASSLVLENIQYF. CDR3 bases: TGTGCCAGCAGCTTGGTCTTGGAAAACATTCAGTACTTC.

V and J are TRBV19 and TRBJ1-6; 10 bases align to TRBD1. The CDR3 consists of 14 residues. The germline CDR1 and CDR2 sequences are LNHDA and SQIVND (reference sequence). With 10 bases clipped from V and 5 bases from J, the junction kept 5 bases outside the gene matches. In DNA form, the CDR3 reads TGTGCCACCAGGACAGGGGGAGATAATTCACCCCTCCACTTT. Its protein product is CATRTGGDNSPLHF.

The chain's CDR3 is CASSAPSGANVLTF. DNA for the CDR3: TGTGCCAGCAGCGCCCCCTCTGGGGCCAACGTCCTGACTTTC. The V gene is TRBV9, the J gene TRBJ2-6; D is unclear. Germline assignment: CDR1 SGDLS and CDR2 YYNGEE. The V end was cut by 3 bases, the J end by 0 bases, with 4 bases between. CDR3 length equals 14 residues.